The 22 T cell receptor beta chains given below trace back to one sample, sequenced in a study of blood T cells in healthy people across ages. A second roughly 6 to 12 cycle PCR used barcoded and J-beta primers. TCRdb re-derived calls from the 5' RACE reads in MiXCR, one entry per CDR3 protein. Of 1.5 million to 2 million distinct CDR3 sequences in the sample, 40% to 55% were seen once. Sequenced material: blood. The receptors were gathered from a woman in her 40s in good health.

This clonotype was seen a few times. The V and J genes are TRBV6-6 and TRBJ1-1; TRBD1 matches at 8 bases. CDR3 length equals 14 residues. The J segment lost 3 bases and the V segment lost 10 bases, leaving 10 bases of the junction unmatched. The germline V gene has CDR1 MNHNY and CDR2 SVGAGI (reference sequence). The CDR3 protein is CATSYRGLDTEAFF. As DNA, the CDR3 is TGTGCCACCTCTTACAGGGGGTTAGACACTGAAGCTTTCTTT.

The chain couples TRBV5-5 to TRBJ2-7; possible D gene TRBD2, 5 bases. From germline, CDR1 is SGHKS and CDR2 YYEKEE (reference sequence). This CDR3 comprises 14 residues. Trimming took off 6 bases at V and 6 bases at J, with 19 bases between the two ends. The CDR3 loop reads CASTAGVGFLEQYF. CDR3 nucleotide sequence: TGTGCCAGCACGGCCGGGGTAGGATTCCTCGAGCAGTACTTC.

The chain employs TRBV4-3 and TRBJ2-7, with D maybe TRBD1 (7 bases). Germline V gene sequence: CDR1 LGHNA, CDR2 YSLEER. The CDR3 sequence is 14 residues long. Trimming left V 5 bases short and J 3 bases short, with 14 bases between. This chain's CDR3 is CASSSVQGGYEQYF. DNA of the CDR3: TGCGCCAGCAGCTCTGTTCAGGGGGGCTACGAGCAGTACTTC.

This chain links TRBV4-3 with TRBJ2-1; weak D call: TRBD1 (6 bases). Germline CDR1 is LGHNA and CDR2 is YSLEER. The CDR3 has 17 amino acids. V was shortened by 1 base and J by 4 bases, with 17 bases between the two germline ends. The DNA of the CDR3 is TGCGCCAGCAGCCAAGTGTTGGGGGCCGGGTTTTACAATGAGCAGTTCTTC. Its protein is CASSQVLGAGFYNEQFF.

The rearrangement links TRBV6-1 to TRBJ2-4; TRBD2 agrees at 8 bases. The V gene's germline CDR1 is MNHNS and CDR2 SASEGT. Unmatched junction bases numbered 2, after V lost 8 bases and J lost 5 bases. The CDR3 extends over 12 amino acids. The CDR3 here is CASVAGQNIQYF. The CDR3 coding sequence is TGTGCCAGCGTAGCGGGGCAAAACATTCAGTACTTC.

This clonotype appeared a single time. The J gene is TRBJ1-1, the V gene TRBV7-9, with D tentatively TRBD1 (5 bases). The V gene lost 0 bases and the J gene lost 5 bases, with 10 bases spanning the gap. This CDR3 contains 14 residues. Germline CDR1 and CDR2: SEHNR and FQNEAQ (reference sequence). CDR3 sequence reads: CASSLAGRETEAFF. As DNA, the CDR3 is TGTGCCAGCAGCTTAGCTGGCAGGGAAACTGAAGCTTTCTTT.

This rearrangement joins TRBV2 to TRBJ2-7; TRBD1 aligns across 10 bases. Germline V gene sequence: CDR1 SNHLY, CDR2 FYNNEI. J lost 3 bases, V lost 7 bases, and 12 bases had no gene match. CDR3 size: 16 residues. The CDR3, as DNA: TGTGCCAGCAAGGGCGACAGGGGGCGATCGGTCTACGAGCAGTACTTC. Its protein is CASKGDRGRSVYEQYF.

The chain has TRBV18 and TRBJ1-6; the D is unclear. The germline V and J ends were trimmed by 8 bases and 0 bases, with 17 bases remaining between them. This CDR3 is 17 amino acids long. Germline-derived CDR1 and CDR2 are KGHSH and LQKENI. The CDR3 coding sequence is TGTGCCAGCCAATCCGGGCGAGGGTCCTCCTATAATTCACCCCTCCACTTT. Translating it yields CASQSGRGSSYNSPLHF.

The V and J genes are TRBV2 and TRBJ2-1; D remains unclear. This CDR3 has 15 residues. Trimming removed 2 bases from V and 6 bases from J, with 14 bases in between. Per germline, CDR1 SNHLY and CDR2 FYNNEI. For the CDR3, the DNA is TGTGCCAGCAGTGAATCGGCCCCCGCTTCCAATGAGCAGTTCTTC. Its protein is CASSESAPASNEQFF.

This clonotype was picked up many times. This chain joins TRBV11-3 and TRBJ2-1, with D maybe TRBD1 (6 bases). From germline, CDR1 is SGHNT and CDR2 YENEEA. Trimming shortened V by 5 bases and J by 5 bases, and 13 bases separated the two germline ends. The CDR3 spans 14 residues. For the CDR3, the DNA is TGTGCCAGCAGCGCCAGGACAGTCAACAATGAGCAGTTCTTC. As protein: CASSARTVNNEQFF.

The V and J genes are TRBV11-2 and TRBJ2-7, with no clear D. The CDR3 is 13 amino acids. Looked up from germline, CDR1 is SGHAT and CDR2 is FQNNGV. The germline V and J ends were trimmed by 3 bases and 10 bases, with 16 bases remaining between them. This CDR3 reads CASSLSIPEPQYF. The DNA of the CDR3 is TGTGCCAGCAGCTTGAGCATACCCGAACCCCAGTACTTC.

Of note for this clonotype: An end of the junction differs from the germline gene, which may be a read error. In DNA, the CDR3 is TGTGCCAGCAGTTTTTTCGGTGGCACAGAGACGCAGTATTTT. Amino acid sequence: CASSFFGGTETQYF. The chain couples TRBV27 to TRBJ2-3, with D unclear. Germline V lookup: CDR1 MNHEY, CDR2 SMNVEV (reference sequence). The CDR3 has 14 amino acids.

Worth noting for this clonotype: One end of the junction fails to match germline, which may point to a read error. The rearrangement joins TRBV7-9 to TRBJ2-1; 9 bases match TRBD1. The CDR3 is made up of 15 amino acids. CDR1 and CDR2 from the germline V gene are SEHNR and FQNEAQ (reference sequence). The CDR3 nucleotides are TGTGCCAGCAGCCCCACGGGGACAGGGATAAATGAGCAGTTCTTT. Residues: CASSPTGTGINEQFF.

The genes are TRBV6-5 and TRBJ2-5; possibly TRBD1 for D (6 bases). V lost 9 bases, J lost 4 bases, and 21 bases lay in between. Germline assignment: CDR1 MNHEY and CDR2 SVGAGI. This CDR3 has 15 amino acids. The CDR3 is CASGFTGFGGETQYF. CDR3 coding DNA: TGTGCCAGTGGGTTTACAGGGTTTGGGGGAGAGACCCAGTACTTC.

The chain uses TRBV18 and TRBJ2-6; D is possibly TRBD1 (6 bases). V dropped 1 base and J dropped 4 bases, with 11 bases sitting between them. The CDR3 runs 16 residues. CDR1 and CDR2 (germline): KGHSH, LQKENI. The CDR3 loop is CASSPRQGPGANVLTF. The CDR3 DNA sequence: TGTGCCAGCTCACCACGTCAGGGGCCCGGGGCCAACGTCCTGACTTTC.

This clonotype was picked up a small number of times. The CDR3, as DNA: TGCAGTGCTAGAGATAGCGGGGAATTATACAATGAGCAGTTCTTC. Translation gives CSARDSGELYNEQFF. The gene calls are TRBV20-1 and TRBJ2-1, with 8 nucleotides matching TRBD2. This CDR3 is 15 amino acids long. V shed 0 bases, J shed 4 bases, and the junction held 5 bases outside the gene matches. Per the germline V gene, CDR1 is DFQATT and CDR2 is SNEGSKA (reference sequence).

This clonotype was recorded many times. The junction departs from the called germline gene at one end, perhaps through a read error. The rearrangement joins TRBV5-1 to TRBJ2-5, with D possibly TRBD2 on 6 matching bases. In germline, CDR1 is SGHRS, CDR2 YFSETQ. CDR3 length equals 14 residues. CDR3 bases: TGTGCCAGCAGTTTGGAGGGAGTAGGGGAGACCCAGTACTTC. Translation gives CASSLEGVGETQYF. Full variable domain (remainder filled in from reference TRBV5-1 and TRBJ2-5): KAGVTQTPRYLIKTRGQQVTLSCSPISGHRSVSWYQQTPGQGLQFLFEYFSETQRNKGNFPGRFSGRQFSNSRSEMNVSTLELGDSALYLCASSLEGVGETQYFGPGTRLLVL.

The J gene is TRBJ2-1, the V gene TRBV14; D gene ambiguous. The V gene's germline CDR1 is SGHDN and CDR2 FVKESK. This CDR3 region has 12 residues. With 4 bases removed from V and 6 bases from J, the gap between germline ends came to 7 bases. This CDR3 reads CASSPYSNEQFF. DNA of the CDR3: TGTGCCAGCAGCCCCTACAGCAATGAGCAGTTCTTC.

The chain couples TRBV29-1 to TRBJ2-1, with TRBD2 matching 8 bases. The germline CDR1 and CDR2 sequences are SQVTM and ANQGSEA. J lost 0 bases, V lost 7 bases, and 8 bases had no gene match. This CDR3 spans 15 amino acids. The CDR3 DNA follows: TGCAGCGCCCCCCGGGGGGGCCCCTCCTACAATGAGCAGTTCTTC. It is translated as CSAPRGGPSYNEQFF.

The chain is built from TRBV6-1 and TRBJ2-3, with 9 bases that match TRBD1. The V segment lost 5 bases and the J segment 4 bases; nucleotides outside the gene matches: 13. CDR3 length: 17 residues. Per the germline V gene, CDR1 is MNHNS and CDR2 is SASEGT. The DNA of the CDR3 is TGTGCCAGCAGTCCCGGGTTTCGGGACAGGGATGCAGATACGCAGTATTTT. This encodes CASSPGFRDRDADTQYF.

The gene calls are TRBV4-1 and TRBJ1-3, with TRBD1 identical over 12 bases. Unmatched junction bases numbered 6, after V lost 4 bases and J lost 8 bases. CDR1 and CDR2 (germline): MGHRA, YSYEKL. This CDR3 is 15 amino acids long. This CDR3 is CASSPAGTGGHTIYF. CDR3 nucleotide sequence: TGCGCCAGCAGCCCAGCCGGGACAGGGGGCCACACCATATATTTT.

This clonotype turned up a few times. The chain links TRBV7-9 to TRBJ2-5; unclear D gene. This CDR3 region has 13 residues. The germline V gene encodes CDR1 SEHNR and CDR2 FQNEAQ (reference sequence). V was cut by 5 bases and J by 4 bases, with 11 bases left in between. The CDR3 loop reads CASSPFARETQYF. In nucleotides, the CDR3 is TGTGCCAGCAGCCCATTCGCCCGAGAGACCCAGTACTTC.